Listed here are 30 T cell receptor beta chains from one sample, sequenced in a study of identical twins. TCRdb reprocessed the 5' RACE reads via MiXCR and lists one record per CDR3 protein. Altogether about 730,000 distinct CDR3 sequences are present, around 20% being singletons, with the ten largest covering 4.3%. The sample was also reused in another study, on T cells expressing NK-cell markers.

Sequencing input: PBMCs. These receptors all stem from a woman aged 18-30 years in good health.

DNA of the CDR3: TGTGCCAGCAGTCCCCAGGGTGACAATGAGCAGTTCTTC. It codes for CASSPQGDNEQFF. The chain employs TRBV12-3 or TRBV12-4 and TRBJ2-1; perhaps TRBD1 as D (5 bases). Trimming pared 5 bases from V and 5 bases from J, leaving 10 bases between. This CDR3 has 13 residues.

In this sample, this clonotype turned up a few times. The chain is built from TRBV5-1 and TRBJ2-7; possibly TRBD1 for D (5 bases). Germline values: CDR1 SGHRS, CDR2 YFSETQ. V was trimmed by 2 bases and J by 5 bases, leaving 14 bases between them. CDR3 length equals 14 residues. The CDR3 spells CASSFLRDGDEQYF. The DNA of the CDR3 is TGCGCCAGCAGCTTTCTCAGGGATGGAGACGAGCAGTACTTC. The whole variable domain, remainder taken from reference TRBV5-1 and TRBJ2-7, is KAGVTQTPRYLIKTRGQQVTLSCSPISGHRSVSWYQQTPGQGLQFLFEYFSETQRNKGNFPGRFSGRQFSNSRSEMNVSTLELGDSALYLCASSFLRDGDEQYFGPGTRLTVT.

This clonotype showed up many times. The J gene is TRBJ2-1, the V gene TRBV5-6, with 8 positions matching TRBD2. The CDR3 is 17 residues long. The trim removed 0 bases at V and 3 bases at J, leaving 8 bases unmatched. The germline gives CDR1 SGHDT, CDR2 YYEEEE. The CDR3 sequence: CASSLVGAGVSYNEQFF. CDR3 DNA: TGTGCCAGCAGCTTGGTAGGAGCGGGAGTAAGCTACAATGAGCAGTTCTTC.

The chain combines TRBV6-2 or TRBV6-3 with TRBJ2-3, with D uncertain. With 7 bases removed from V and 5 bases from J, the gap between germline ends came to 10 bases. This CDR3 comprises 12 residues. Germline CDR1 and CDR2: MNHEY and SVGEGT. CDR3 bases: TGTGCCAGCAACGACCGGATAGATACGCAGTATTTT. This encodes CASNDRIDTQYF.

There are many counts of this clonotype. The chain carries TRBV29-1 and TRBJ1-2; D ambiguous. The CDR3 length is 12 residues. CDR1 SQVTM and CDR2 ANQGSEA come from the germline V gene. The V and J ends lost 4 bases and 4 bases respectively, with 10 bases between them. The CDR3 is CSVAAERYGYTF. In nucleotides, the CDR3 is TGCAGCGTTGCTGCCGAGCGCTATGGCTACACCTTC. Filled out from reference TRBV29-1 and TRBJ1-2, the complete variable domain reads SAVISQKPSRDICQRGTSLTIQCQVDSQVTMMFWYRQQPGQSLTLIATANQGSEATYESGFVIDKFPISRPNLTFSTLTVSNMSPEDSSIYLCSVAAERYGYTFGSGTRLTVV.

This clonotype was counted only a few times. The CDR3 bases are TGTGCCAGCACCGCGACAGGGTATGAGCAGTACTTC. This encodes CASTATGYEQYF. This chain connects TRBV12-3 or TRBV12-4 to TRBJ2-7, with 7 bases that match TRBD1. This CDR3 spans 12 amino acids. J gave up 7 bases and V 7 bases, and 7 bases lay outside the gene matches.

Regarding this clonotype: This may come from a read error, since a much larger clone is one base off. The chain links TRBV5-5 to TRBJ2-1; D unclear. The V gene lost 4 bases and the J gene lost 4 bases, with 12 bases spanning the gap. This CDR3 is 14 amino acids long. From germline, CDR1 is SGHKS and CDR2 YYEKEE (reference sequence). Written as DNA, the CDR3 is TGTGCCAGCAGCCCCGGGCCGGGTTACAATGAGCAGTTCTTC. Translation: CASSPGPGYNEQFF.

This clonotype was detected only a few times. This chain joins TRBV10-3 and TRBJ2-1; D possibly matches TRBD1 or TRBD2 (7 bases each). Trimming took off 9 bases at V and 5 bases at J, with 14 bases between the two ends. CDR3 size: 13 residues. The germline V gene has CDR1 ENHRY and CDR2 SYGVKD. The CDR3 nucleotides are TGTGCCATTGGGGGAGGGACAGACAATGAGCAGTTCTTC. Protein product: CAIGGGTDNEQFF.

The gene calls are TRBV20-1 and TRBJ2-1, with TRBD2 matching over 9 bases. V gave up 3 bases and J gave up 5 bases; unmatched junction bases: 17. The length of the CDR3 is 18 residues. Germline lookup yields CDR1 DFQATT and CDR2 SNEGSKA (reference sequence). DNA for the CDR3: TGCAGTGCTAGTTTGATGCGGGGGGGAGGTCCTTATCACAATGAGCAGTTCTTC. This sequence encodes CSASLMRGGGPYHNEQFF.

The V gene is TRBV4-3, the J gene TRBJ1-2; possible D gene TRBD1, 5 bases. The CDR3 spans 12 residues. Per germline, CDR1 LGHNA and CDR2 YSLEER. V was shortened by 1 base and J by 8 bases, with 8 bases between the two germline ends. CDR3 nucleotide sequence: TGCGCCAGCAGCCAAGGAGGGGAGGGCTACACCTTC. Translation gives CASSQGGEGYTF.

This clonotype was detected a few times. The CDR3 DNA sequence: TGTGCCAGCAGCTGGCCTGGAGGGGATACGCAGTATTTT. Translated, it gives CASSWPGGDTQYF. The chain is built from TRBV7-3 and TRBJ2-3; possible D gene TRBD2, 6 bases. The V end lost 4 bases, the J end lost 6 bases, and 11 bases lay between the germline ends. CDR1 SGHTA and CDR2 FQGTGA come from the germline V gene. This CDR3 is 13 amino acids long.

The chain couples TRBV27 to TRBJ2-1; D is uncertain. The CDR3 totals 13 residues. The V end was cut by 3 bases, the J end by 9 bases, with 12 bases between. Germline CDR1 and CDR2: MNHEY and SMNVEV (reference sequence). CDR3 protein: CASSFGQMGEQFF. Written as DNA, the CDR3 is TGTGCCAGCAGTTTTGGCCAGATGGGTGAGCAGTTCTTC.

This clonotype was seen a few times. The chain uses TRBV5-6 and TRBJ1-5; tentatively, D is TRBD1 (5 bases). V gave up 0 bases and J gave up 10 bases, with 14 bases separating them. CDR1 is SGHDT and CDR2 is YYEEEE in the germline V gene. The CDR3 has 14 amino acids. As DNA, the CDR3 is TGTGCCAGCAGCTTGGCTATGACAGCCAGCCCCCAGCATTTT. This gives the protein CASSLAMTASPQHF.

There are a few counts of this clonotype. This chain uses TRBV27 with TRBJ2-1, with TRBD2 identical over 10 bases. Germline lookup yields CDR1 MNHEY and CDR2 SMNVEV (reference sequence). This CDR3 is 17 amino acids long. V dropped 5 bases and J dropped 5; count of bases not matched to a gene: 12. CDR3: CASSPNLLAGVNNEQFF. CDR3 nucleotides: TGTGCCAGCAGTCCAAACCTTCTAGCGGGAGTAAACAATGAGCAGTTCTTC.

This clonotype was detected ten times or more. The rearrangement joins TRBV11-2 to TRBJ2-3; D is possibly TRBD2 (5 bases). With 1 base removed from V and 3 bases from J, the gap between germline ends came to 14 bases. Germline CDR1 and CDR2: SGHAT and FQNNGV. The CDR3 runs to 16 residues. This CDR3 reads CASSLVGGRTTDTQYF. The CDR3 coding sequence is TGTGCCAGCAGCTTAGTCGGAGGACGGACGACAGATACGCAGTATTTT.

The gene calls are TRBV20-1 and TRBJ2-1; 7 nucleotides agree with TRBD2. Germline V lookup: CDR1 DFQATT, CDR2 SNEGSKA (reference sequence). After removal of 0 bases from V and 0 bases from J, the junction contained 8 bases not matched to a gene. This CDR3 contains 17 residues. The CDR3 nucleotides read TGCAGTGCTAGAGATGAAGGCGGGGGTGGCTCCTACAATGAGCAGTTCTTC. It is translated as CSARDEGGGGSYNEQFF.

The CDR3 nucleotides read TGTGCCAGCAGCTTAATGAGTGGGAGCACAGATACGCAGTATTTT. This sequence encodes CASSLMSGSTDTQYF. V is TRBV7-9 and J is TRBJ2-3, with D uncertain. Trimming pared 2 bases from V and 0 bases from J, leaving 9 bases between. This CDR3 contains 15 residues. Germline V gene data show CDR1 as SEHNR and CDR2 as FQNEAQ (reference sequence).

This clonotype was counted between two and nine times. The chain uses TRBV29-1 and TRBJ1-1, with TRBD1 matching 7 bases. Germline V gene sequence: CDR1 SQVTM, CDR2 ANQGSEA. V was pared by 7 bases and J by 4 bases, with 9 bases of the junction left unmatched. The length of the CDR3 is 13 residues. The CDR3 spells CSESGQLGTEAFF. The CDR3 nucleotides read TGCAGCGAATCGGGACAGTTGGGCACTGAAGCTTTCTTT.

This clonotype was picked up a small number of times. In nucleotides, the CDR3 is TGTGCCAGCAGCCAACGGGGACAGGGTGCATCACCCCTCCACTTT. It is translated as CASSQRGQGASPLHF. The chain recombines TRBV3-1 with TRBJ1-6; 9 nucleotides match TRBD1. V was clipped by 2 bases and J by 10 bases; unmatched bases: 6. CDR1 is LGHDT and CDR2 is YNNKEL in the germline V gene (reference sequence). The CDR3 is 15 amino acids.

V is TRBV7-2 and J is TRBJ2-3; no definite D call. Trimming stripped 0 bases from V and 4 bases from J, with 14 bases between. This CDR3 has 16 residues. Germline CDR1 SGHTA, CDR2 FQGNSA. CDR3 loop: CASSLALARFSDTQYF. CDR3 bases: TGTGCCAGCAGCTTAGCGCTGGCCAGGTTTTCAGATACGCAGTATTTT. The whole variable domain, remainder taken from reference TRBV7-2 and TRBJ2-3, is GAGVSQSPSNKVTEKGKDVELRCDPISGHTALYWYRQSLGQGLEFLIYFQGNSAPDKSGLPSDRFSAERTGGSVSTLTIQRTQQEDSAVYLCASSLALARFSDTQYFGPGTRLTVL.

This clonotype came up many times. The chain employs TRBV12-3 or TRBV12-4 and TRBJ2-7, with D hard to call. V was clipped by 8 bases and J by 4 bases, with 15 bases between them. This CDR3 has 13 amino acids. Here the CDR3 reads CASAPQAEYEQYF. The CDR3 nucleotides read TGTGCCAGCGCCCCGCAAGCCGAATACGAGCAGTACTTC.

V gene TRBV5-5 combines with J gene TRBJ1-5, with D unclear. Germline loops: CDR1 SGHKS, CDR2 YYEKEE (reference sequence). V was trimmed by 2 bases and J by 3 bases, leaving 9 bases between them. This CDR3 region has 14 residues. CDR3 sequence reads: CASSLESNNQPQHF. CDR3 sequence (DNA): TGTGCCAGCAGCTTAGAGAGTAACAATCAGCCCCAGCATTTT.

This clonotype has just a few counts. This sequence joins TRBV29-1 and TRBJ2-1; a weak D match, TRBD1 (5 bases). Looked up from germline, CDR1 is SQVTM and CDR2 is ANQGSEA. This CDR3 is 13 amino acids long. Trimming removed 4 bases at V and 9 bases at J, with 16 bases between. The CDR3 DNA is TGCAGCGTTGCTCTAGTCAGGGCCGGTGAGCAGTTCTTC. Its protein is CSVALVRAGEQFF.

This clonotype was counted a few times. The genes are TRBV20-1 and TRBJ2-7, with 8 bases lining up with TRBD1. This CDR3 has 13 amino acids. V lost 1 base and J lost 6; bases outside the gene matches: 5. Germline values: CDR1 DFQATT, CDR2 SNEGSKA (reference sequence). CDR3 protein: CSARGTGRSEQYF. The DNA for the CDR3 is TGCAGTGCTAGAGGGACAGGGAGGAGCGAGCAGTACTTC.

This clonotype was found many times. V and J are TRBV6-5 and TRBJ2-3; 10 bases line up with TRBD1. CDR1 is MNHEY and CDR2 is SVGAGI in the germline V gene. Trimming at V came to 6 bases and at J to 2 bases, leaving 11 bases not matched to a gene. This CDR3 has 17 residues. CDR3 DNA: TGTGCCAGCAGCTTCCCGGGACAGGGGAGGGACACAGATACGCAGTATTTT. This codes for CASSFPGQGRDTDTQYF.

The chain links TRBV5-1 to TRBJ2-7, with 14 nucleotides matching TRBD2. Germline V gene data show CDR1 as SGHRS and CDR2 as YFSETQ. CDR3 length equals 17 residues. With 0 bases clipped from V and 2 bases from J, the junction kept 4 bases outside the gene matches. CDR3 DNA: TGCGCCAGCAGCTTGGGTCTGACTAGCGGGGGGGCCTACGAGCAGTACTTC. Translating it yields CASSLGLTSGGAYEQYF.

This clonotype was observed a handful of times. The V gene is TRBV7-6, the J gene TRBJ2-1, with 15 bases lining up with TRBD2. Germline CDR1 SGHVS, CDR2 FNYEAQ. Trimming at V came to 5 bases and at J to 8 bases, leaving 4 bases not matched to a gene. This CDR3 is 15 amino acids long. The CDR3 reads CASSPGTSGGYEQFF. CDR3 coding DNA: TGTGCCAGCAGCCCGGGGACTAGCGGGGGGTATGAGCAGTTCTTC.

Many counts were recorded for this clonotype. The chain carries TRBV6-2 or TRBV6-3 and TRBJ2-1; D perhaps matches TRBD2 (5 bases). Germline V gene sequence: CDR1 MNHEY, CDR2 SVGEGT. The CDR3 has 15 residues. Trimming cost V 4 bases and J 0 bases, with 10 bases left between them. CDR3 sequence reads: CASSFVGNSYNEQFF. CDR3 in DNA: TGTGCCAGCAGTTTTGTCGGGAACTCCTACAATGAGCAGTTCTTC.

This clonotype has ten or more counts. CDR3: CASSEGTYGYTF. CDR3 in DNA: TGTGCCAGCAGTGAGGGCACCTATGGCTACACCTTC. This chain uses TRBV2 with TRBJ1-2; D is uncertain. Germline CDR1 and CDR2: SNHLY and FYNNEI. CDR3 length equals 12 residues. V lost 3 bases, J lost 4 bases, and 6 bases lay in between.

The chain is built from TRBV9 and TRBJ2-1, with 7 bases aligning to TRBD2. From germline, CDR1 is SGDLS and CDR2 YYNGEE. Trimming cost V 6 bases and J 3 bases; bases outside gene matches: 6. The CDR3 consists of 14 residues. The CDR3 here is CASNGGTNYNEQFF. The CDR3 DNA reads TGTGCCAGCAATGGGGGGACTAACTACAATGAGCAGTTCTTC. The whole variable domain, remainder taken from reference TRBV9 and TRBJ2-1, is DSGVTQTPKHLITATGQRVTLRCSPRSGDLSVYWYQQSLDQGLQFLIQYYNGEERAKGNILERFSAQQFPDLHSELNLSSLELGDSALYFCASNGGTNYNEQFFGPGTRLTVL.